This T cell receptor (beta chain) is drawn from a study of T cells in Graves' hyperthyroidism and ophthalmopathy. Amplification targeted TCR beta CDR3 regions from RNA transcripts. The HTBI primer set drove a first-round RT-PCR of the TCR CDR3. TCRdb re-called the multiplex PCR reads through MiXCR, storing one row per CDR3 protein. The profile covers around 620,000 distinct CDR3 sequences, with 14% appearing a single time and about 6.6% taken by the ten largest. Germline V gene lookup returns CDR1 MNHEY and CDR2 SVGEGT. The CDR3 totals 12 residues. V dropped 2 bases and J dropped 6 bases, with 7 bases sitting between them.

Sequencing input: blood. The TCR sequence derives from a woman under 30 with Graves' ophthalmopathy. V and J are TRBV6-2 or TRBV6-3 and TRBJ1-1, with D unclear. The CDR3 reads CASSYRWPEAFF. CDR3 DNA sequence: TGTGCCAGCAGTTACCGATGGCCTGAAGCTTTCTTT.